The entry below describes one T cell receptor (beta chain). Antigen unknown. This sample was taken from a study of metastatic and nonmetastatic thyroid tumors. As handled by the study authors: In papillary thyroid cancer, a distant-metastasis classifier was built using CDR3 differences across clinicopathological groups. TCRdb reprocessed the PCR reads using MiXCR. What appears here as the V and J calls and clone size reflects TCRdb's work, not the paper's. The sample contains 50,000 or so clones, over 20% of which appear only once. Findings and caveats of the study: The study reportedly found significantly higher TCR beta diversity in malignant thyroid tumors than benign nodules, in blood and tumor.

The V gene lost 0 bases and the J gene lost 0 bases, with 6 bases spanning the gap. The CDR3 is 16 amino acids. Germline assignment: CDR1 LGHNA and CDR2 YNFKEQ. Among the patients, none had received any treatment before thyroid surgery. The source of this sequence is a male donor with papillary thyroid cancer or a benign thyroid nodule (not recorded which). Some clones in this sample may be carry-over from other donors' samples. Sequenced sample: blood. This sequence joins TRBV4-2 and TRBJ2-6; a possible D gene is TRBD1 (5 bases). The CDR3 DNA reads as TGTGCCAGCAGCCAAGATGACAGCTCTGGGGCCAACGTCCTGACTTTC. Translated, it gives CASSQDDSSGANVLTF.